These T cell receptor beta chains were read from a single sample in a study of a mutant IDH1 vaccine in newly diagnosed glioma. Their antigens are not known. TCRdb keeps only in-frame clones here, not all; method: immunoSEQ multiplex PCR. The data hold 40,000 to 45,000 clones, with roughly 82% observed a single time. The specimen was PBMCs, collected from a glioma patient whose treatment included an IDH1 peptide vaccine. These receptors were obtained from a man aged 18 to 35 with glioma. Some clones in this sample may be carry-over from other donors' samples. The CDR3 runs from the conserved cysteine through the conserved F or W. The D gene is left open where the match is weak. The size entry is marked missing in some rows and otherwise reads once, few, many or a size class.

D: -; V: TRBV30; size: -; J: TRBJ1-5; DNA: TGTGCCTGGAGTGTACCGCCGAAACATCAGCCCCAGCATTTT; CDR3: CAWSVPPKHQPQHF
D: -; V: TRBV4-3; size: -; J: TRBJ1-1; DNA: TGCGCCAGCAGCCCAACCTTTGGGGTGAGCGGCGATGAAGCTTTCTTT; CDR3: CASSPTFGVSGDEAFF
D: TRBD2; V: TRBV4-1; size: -; J: TRBJ2-1; DNA: TGCGCCAGCAGCCAGGGTCGGATAGCGGGACGGAACAATGAGCAGTTCTTC; CDR3: CASSQGRIAGRNNEQFF
D: -; V: TRBV7-8; size: -; J: TRBJ2-5; DNA: TGTGCCAGCAGTAGACGCGGGGAGACCCAGTACTTC; CDR3: CASSRRGETQYF
D: -; V: TRBV29-1; size: -; J: TRBJ1-2; DNA: TGCAGCGTGGACGGGAAGGGTGGGTTGTCTTACACCTTC; CDR3: CSVDGKGGLSYTF
D: -; V: TRBV28; size: -; J: TRBJ1-5; DNA: TGTGCCAGCAGTCCAGGTGGTAGCAATCAGCCCCAGCATTTT; CDR3: CASSPGGSNQPQHF
D: -; V: TRBV29-1; size: -; J: TRBJ2-1; DNA: TGCAGCGTTGCTACAGGTACAACACATCCTTACAATGAGCAGTTCTTC; CDR3: CSVATGTTHPYNEQFF
D: TRBD2; V: TRBV30; size: -; J: TRBJ2-1; DNA: TGTGCCTGTCCGATAGCGGGGGGTTTATCTGAGCAGTTCTTC; CDR3: CACPIAGGLSEQFF
D: -; V: TRBV6-1; size: -; J: TRBJ2-1; DNA: TGTGCCAGCAGTGAAGGATTTGTCAATGAGCAGTTCTTC; CDR3: CASSEGFVNEQFF
D: TRBD1; V: TRBV7-2; size: -; J: TRBJ1-2; DNA: TGTGCCAGCAGCTCGGGACAGTTCTATGGCTACACCTTC; CDR3: CASSSGQFYGYTF
D: TRBD1; V: TRBV7-2; size: -; J: TRBJ1-1; DNA: TGTGCCAGCAGCTTAGGACAGGGGGCGAACACTGAAGCTTTCTTT; CDR3: CASSLGQGANTEAFF
D: TRBD2; V: TRBV11-3; size: -; J: TRBJ2-2; DNA: TGTGCCAGCAGCTCCGGGACTAGCGGCGACACCGGGGAGCTGTTTTTT; CDR3: CASSSGTSGDTGELFF
D: -; V: TRBV28; size: -; J: TRBJ1-2; DNA: TGTGCCAGTGGGGCGCCCTATGGCTACACCTTC; CDR3: CASGAPYGYTF
D: -; V: TRBV19; size: few; J: TRBJ1-1; DNA: TGTGCCAGTAGTATAGGCCGATACAGGGTCTCTGAAGCTTTCTTT; CDR3: CASSIGRYRVSEAFF
D: TRBD1; V: TRBV27; size: -; J: TRBJ2-2; DNA: TGTGCCAGCAGGACAGGGGTGCAAGGGGAGCTGTTTTTT; CDR3: CASRTGVQGELFF
D: TRBD2; V: TRBV6-5; size: -; J: TRBJ2-7; DNA: TGTGCCAGCAGTTACTTAGGGGAGGGAGGGCCCTACGAGCAGTACTTC; CDR3: CASSYLGEGGPYEQYF
D: -; V: TRBV30; size: -; J: TRBJ1-1; DNA: TGTGCCTGGAGTGTAATGGGATACACTGAAGCTTTCTTT; CDR3: CAWSVMGYTEAFF
D: -; V: TRBV5-6; size: -; J: TRBJ1-1; DNA: TGTGCCAGCAGCTTTTTCGACAGACAGAACACTGAAGCTTTCTTT; CDR3: CASSFFDRQNTEAFF
D: -; V: TRBV4-3; size: -; J: TRBJ1-2; DNA: TGCGCCAGCAGCCAAGAAGGGGGGGTGGACTATGGCTACACCTTC; CDR3: CASSQEGGVDYGYTF
D: -; V: TRBV5-6; size: -; J: TRBJ1-3; DNA: TGTGCCAGCAGCTTGGTTCAGGAAAACACCATATATTTT; CDR3: CASSLVQENTIYF
D: -; V: TRBV20-1; size: once; J: TRBJ2-5; DNA: TGCAGTGCTAGAGTCGGAGAGACCCAGTACTTC; CDR3: CSARVGETQYF
D: TRBD1; V: TRBV11-2; size: -; J: TRBJ1-1; DNA: TGTGCCAGCAGCTTAGGGAAGACAGGGAGGAACACTGAAGCTTTCTTT; CDR3: CASSLGKTGRNTEAFF
D: TRBD1; V: TRBV13; size: -; J: TRBJ1-1; DNA: TGTGCCAGCAGCTTAGTAGGTACAGGGGAGACTGAAGCTTTCTTT; CDR3: CASSLVGTGETEAFF
D: -; V: TRBV27; size: once; J: TRBJ2-7; DNA: TGTGCCAGCAGTTTATTGCAGGGGGGCCCCCTCTACGAGCAGTACTTC; CDR3: CASSLLQGGPLYEQYF
D: -; V: TRBV7-9; size: -; J: TRBJ1-2; DNA: TGTGCCAGCAGCTTAGAATTTAATTACAGGGTCTATGGCTACACCTTC; CDR3: CASSLEFNYRVYGYTF
D: -; V: TRBV7-9; size: few; J: TRBJ1-4; DNA: TGTGCCAGTTCGAACCGGGACCGCGAAAAACTGTTTTTT; CDR3: CASSNRDREKLFF
D: -; V: TRBV4-1; size: -; J: TRBJ1-5; DNA: TGCGCCAGCAGCCTTTTGGCTCCGGACGGATATAGCAATCAGCCCCAGCATTTT; CDR3: CASSLLAPDGYSNQPQHF
D: -; V: TRBV2; size: -; J: TRBJ1-5; DNA: TGTGCCAGCCCAAAGGGTGTTAGCAATCAGCCCCAGCATTTT; CDR3: CASPKGVSNQPQHF
D: TRBD1; V: TRBV6-5; size: -; J: TRBJ2-7; DNA: TGTGCCAGCAGCGGGACAGGGGGGATTGAGTACTTC; CDR3: CASSGTGGIEYF
D: -; V: TRBV4-1; size: -; J: TRBJ1-4; DNA: TGCGCCAGCAGCCAAGACTCACAGGGCGGCGAAAAACTGTTTTTT; CDR3: CASSQDSQGGEKLFF
D: -; V: TRBV29-1; size: -; J: TRBJ1-4; DNA: TGCAGCGCGAGGGGGGCATCGGATGAAAAACTGTTTTTT; CDR3: CSARGASDEKLFF
D: -; V: TRBV6-5; size: -; J: TRBJ1-1; DNA: TGTGCCAGCAGTTACTCCGGGGGATGGAACACTGAAGCTTTCTTT; CDR3: CASSYSGGWNTEAFF
D: -; V: TRBV4-1; size: -; J: TRBJ2-3; DNA: TGCGCCAGCAGCCAAGGGTACCACCAGGTAGATACGCAGTATTTT; CDR3: CASSQGYHQVDTQYF
D: -; V: TRBV14; size: few; J: TRBJ1-1; DNA: TGTGCCAGCAGCCATTGGGACATAAGAGAAGCTTTCTTT; CDR3: CASSHWDIREAFF
D: -; V: TRBV9; size: -; J: TRBJ2-2; DNA: TGTGCCAGCACGTCGAGTACCACCGGGGAGCTGTTTTTT; CDR3: CASTSSTTGELFF
D: TRBD1; V: TRBV7-9; size: -; J: TRBJ1-3; DNA: TGTGCCAGCAGCGGGCCGGGACAGAGCTCTGGAAACACCATATATTTT; CDR3: CASSGPGQSSGNTIYF
D: -; V: TRBV5-5; size: -; J: TRBJ1-1; DNA: TGTGCCAGCAGCCCGGAGGGGCGCAGAGAAGCTTTCTTT; CDR3: CASSPEGRREAFF
D: -; V: TRBV20-1; size: -; J: TRBJ2-3; DNA: TGCAGTGCTAGCGGCACAGATACGCAGTATTTT; CDR3: CSASGTDTQYF
D: -; V: TRBV18; size: -; J: TRBJ1-5; DNA: TGTGCCAGCTCAGCCTTATTTCGGGATAGGGCCGGTGAAGTGCCCCAGCATTTT; CDR3: CASSALFRDRAGEVPQHF
D: -; V: TRBV18; size: -; J: TRBJ2-7; DNA: TGTGCCAGCTCACCAGAGAAGGTCCCCTACGAGCAGTACTTC; CDR3: CASSPEKVPYEQYF
D: TRBD2; V: TRBV4-2; size: -; J: TRBJ2-1; DNA: TGTGCCAGCAGCCCTTTACTAGGCGGGGGGCCGAGCTCCTACAATGAGCAGTTCTTC; CDR3: CASSPLLGGGPSSYNEQFF
D: -; V: TRBV30; size: -; J: TRBJ2-1; DNA: TGTGCCTGGAGTGAAGGGCCCCGCATCATATACAATGAGCAGTTCTTC; CDR3: CAWSEGPRIIYNEQFF
D: -; V: TRBV27; size: -; J: TRBJ2-7; DNA: TGTGCCAGCAGTAAACAGGAGAAATCCTACGAGCAGTACTTC; CDR3: CASSKQEKSYEQYF
D: -; V: TRBV5-1; size: -; J: TRBJ1-1; DNA: TGCGCCAGCAGCTTGGACCCGGGGAACACTGAAGCTTTCTTT; CDR3: CASSLDPGNTEAFF
D: -; V: TRBV9; size: -; J: TRBJ1-1; DNA: TGTGCCAGCAGCGTGCAGGTAGGCAACACTGAAGCTTTCTTT; CDR3: CASSVQVGNTEAFF
D: -; V: TRBV7-8; size: -; J: TRBJ1-6; DNA: TGTGCCAGCAGCTTAGCGGGCGGGGGAAGGTCACCCCTCCACTTT; CDR3: CASSLAGGGRSPLHF
D: TRBD1; V: TRBV7-2; size: -; J: TRBJ1-2; DNA: TGTGCCAGCAGCTTAGAAGCTTGGGACAGGGAGAATGGCTACACCTTC; CDR3: CASSLEAWDRENGYTF
D: -; V: TRBV7-9; size: -; J: TRBJ1-1; DNA: TGTGCCAGCACCAGGGAGAATAGGGGCACTGAAGCTTTCTTT; CDR3: CASTRENRGTEAFF
D: -; V: TRBV6-1; size: -; J: TRBJ2-1; DNA: TGTGCCAGCAGTCGTTCCCAGGGGAACTACAATGAGCAGTTCTTC; CDR3: CASSRSQGNYNEQFF
D: -; V: TRBV7-3; size: -; J: TRBJ2-2; DNA: TGTGCCAGCAGCCATCTTGGGTCCGGGGAGCTGTTTTTT; CDR3: CASSHLGSGELFF
D: TRBD1; V: TRBV6-6; size: once; J: TRBJ1-5; DNA: TGTGCCAGCAACAGAGGGGCAGGGGGGAGTCAGCCCCAGCATTTT; CDR3: CASNRGAGGSQPQHF
D: -; V: TRBV5-1; size: -; J: TRBJ1-1; DNA: TGCGCCAGCAGCTTGGACGTTCCTAACACTGAAGCTTTCTTT; CDR3: CASSLDVPNTEAFF
D: -; V: TRBV7-8; size: -; J: TRBJ1-5; DNA: TGTGCCAGCAGCTATGTGGCTCAGCCCCAGCATTTT; CDR3: CASSYVAQPQHF